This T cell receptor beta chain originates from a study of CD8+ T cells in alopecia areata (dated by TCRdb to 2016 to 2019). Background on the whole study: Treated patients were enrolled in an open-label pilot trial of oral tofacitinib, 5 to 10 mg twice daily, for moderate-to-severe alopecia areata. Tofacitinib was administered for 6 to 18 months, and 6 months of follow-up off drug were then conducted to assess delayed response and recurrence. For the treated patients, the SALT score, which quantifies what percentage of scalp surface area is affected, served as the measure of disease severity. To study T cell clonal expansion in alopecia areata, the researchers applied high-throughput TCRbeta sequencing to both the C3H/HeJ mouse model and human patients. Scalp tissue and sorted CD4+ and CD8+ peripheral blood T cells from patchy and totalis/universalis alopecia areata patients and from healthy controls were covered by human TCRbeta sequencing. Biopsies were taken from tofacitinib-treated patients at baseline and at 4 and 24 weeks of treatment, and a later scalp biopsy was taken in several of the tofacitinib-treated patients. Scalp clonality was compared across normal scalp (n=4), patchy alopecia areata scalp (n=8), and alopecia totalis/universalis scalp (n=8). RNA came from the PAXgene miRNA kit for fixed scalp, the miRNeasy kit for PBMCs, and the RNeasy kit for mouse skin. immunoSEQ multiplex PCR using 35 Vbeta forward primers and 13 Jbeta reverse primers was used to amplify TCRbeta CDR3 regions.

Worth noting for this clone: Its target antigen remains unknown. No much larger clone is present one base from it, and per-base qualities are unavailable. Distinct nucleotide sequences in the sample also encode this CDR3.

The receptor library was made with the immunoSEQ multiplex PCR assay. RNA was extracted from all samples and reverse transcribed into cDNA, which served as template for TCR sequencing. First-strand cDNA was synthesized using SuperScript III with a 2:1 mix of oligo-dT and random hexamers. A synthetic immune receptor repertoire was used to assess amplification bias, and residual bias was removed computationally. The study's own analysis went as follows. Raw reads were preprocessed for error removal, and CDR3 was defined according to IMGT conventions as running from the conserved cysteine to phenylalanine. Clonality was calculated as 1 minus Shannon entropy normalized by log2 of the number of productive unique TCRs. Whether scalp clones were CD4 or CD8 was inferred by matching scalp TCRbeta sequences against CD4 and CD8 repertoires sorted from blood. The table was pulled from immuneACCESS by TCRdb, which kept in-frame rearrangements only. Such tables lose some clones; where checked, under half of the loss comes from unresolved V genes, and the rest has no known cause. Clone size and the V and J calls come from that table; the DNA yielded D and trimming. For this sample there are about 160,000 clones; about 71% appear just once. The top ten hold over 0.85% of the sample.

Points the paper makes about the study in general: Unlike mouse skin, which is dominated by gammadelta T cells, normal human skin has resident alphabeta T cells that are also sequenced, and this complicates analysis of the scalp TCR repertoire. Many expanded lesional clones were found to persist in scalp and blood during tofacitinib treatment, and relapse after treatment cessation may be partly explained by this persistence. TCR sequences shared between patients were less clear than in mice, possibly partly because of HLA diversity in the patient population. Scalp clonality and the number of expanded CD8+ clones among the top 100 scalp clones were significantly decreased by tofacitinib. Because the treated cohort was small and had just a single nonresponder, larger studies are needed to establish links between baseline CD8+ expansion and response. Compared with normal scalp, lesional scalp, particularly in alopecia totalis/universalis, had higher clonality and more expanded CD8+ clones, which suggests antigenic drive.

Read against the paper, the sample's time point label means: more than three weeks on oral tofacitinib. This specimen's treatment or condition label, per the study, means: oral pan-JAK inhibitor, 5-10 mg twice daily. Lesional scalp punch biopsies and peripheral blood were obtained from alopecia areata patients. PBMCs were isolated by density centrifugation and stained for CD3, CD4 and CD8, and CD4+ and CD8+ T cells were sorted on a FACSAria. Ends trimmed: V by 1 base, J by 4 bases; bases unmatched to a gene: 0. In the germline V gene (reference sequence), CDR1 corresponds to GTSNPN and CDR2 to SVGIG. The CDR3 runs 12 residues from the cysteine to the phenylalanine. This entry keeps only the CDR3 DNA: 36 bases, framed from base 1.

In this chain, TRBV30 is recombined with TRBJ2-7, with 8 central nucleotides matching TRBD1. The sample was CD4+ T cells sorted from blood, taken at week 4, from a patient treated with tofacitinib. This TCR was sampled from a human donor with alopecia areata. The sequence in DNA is TGTGCCTGGAGTGGGACAGGGTACGAGCAGTACTTC. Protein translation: CAWSGTGYEQYF. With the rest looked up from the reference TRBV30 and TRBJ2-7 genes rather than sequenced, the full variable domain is SQTIHQWPATLVQPVGSPLSLECTVEGTSNPNLYWYRQAAGRGLQLLFYSVGIGQISSEVPQNLSASRPQDRQFILSSKKLLLSDSGFYLCAWSGTGYEQYFGPGTRLTVT.